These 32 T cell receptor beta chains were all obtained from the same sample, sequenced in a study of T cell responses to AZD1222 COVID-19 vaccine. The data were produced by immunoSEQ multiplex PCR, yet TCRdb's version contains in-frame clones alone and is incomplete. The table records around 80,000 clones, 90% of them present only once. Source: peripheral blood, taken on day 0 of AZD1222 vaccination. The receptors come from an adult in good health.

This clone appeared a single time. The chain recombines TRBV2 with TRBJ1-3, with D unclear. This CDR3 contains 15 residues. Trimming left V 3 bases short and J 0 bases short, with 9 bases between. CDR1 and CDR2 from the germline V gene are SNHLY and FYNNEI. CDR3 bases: TGTGCCAGCAGTGACGGCAGCCGCTCTGGAAACACCATATATTTT. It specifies CASSDGSRSGNTIYF.

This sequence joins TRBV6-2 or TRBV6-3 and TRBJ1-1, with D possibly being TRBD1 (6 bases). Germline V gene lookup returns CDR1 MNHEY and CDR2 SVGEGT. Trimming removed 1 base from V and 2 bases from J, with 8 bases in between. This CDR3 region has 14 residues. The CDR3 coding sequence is TGTGCCAGCAGTTACTTCGGGACAAACACTGAAGCTTTCTTT. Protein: CASSYFGTNTEAFF.

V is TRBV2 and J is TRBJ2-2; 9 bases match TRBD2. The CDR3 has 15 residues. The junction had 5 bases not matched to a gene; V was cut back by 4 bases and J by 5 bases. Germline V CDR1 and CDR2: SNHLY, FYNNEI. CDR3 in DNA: TGTGCCAGCAGTGTTAGGCGGGGGGGGACCGGGGAGCTGTTTTTT. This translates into CASSVRRGGTGELFF. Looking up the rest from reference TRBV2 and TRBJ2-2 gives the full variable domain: EPEVTQTPSHQVTQMGQEVILRCVPISNHLYFYWYRQILGQKVEFLVSFYNNEISEKSEIFDDQFSVERPDGSNFTLKIRSTKLEDSAMYFCASSVRRGGTGELFFGEGSRLTVL.

The CDR3 spells CASSSSTGSRNQPQHF. For the CDR3, the DNA is TGTGCCAGCAGTTCGTCGACAGGGTCCCGCAATCAGCCCCAGCATTTT. The chain is built from TRBV28 and TRBJ1-5; 7 bases align to TRBD1. Losses at the gene ends were 4 bases for V and 2 bases for J; bases not matched to a gene: 8. This CDR3 has 16 amino acids. Germline CDR1 is MDHEN and CDR2 is SYDVKM.

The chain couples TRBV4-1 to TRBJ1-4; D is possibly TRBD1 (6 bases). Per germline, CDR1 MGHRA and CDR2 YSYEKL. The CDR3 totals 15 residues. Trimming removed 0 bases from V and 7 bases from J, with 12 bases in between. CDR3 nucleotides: TGCGCCAGCAGCCAAGAAAACAGGGAGCGTGAAAAACTGTTTTTT. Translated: CASSQENREREKLFF.

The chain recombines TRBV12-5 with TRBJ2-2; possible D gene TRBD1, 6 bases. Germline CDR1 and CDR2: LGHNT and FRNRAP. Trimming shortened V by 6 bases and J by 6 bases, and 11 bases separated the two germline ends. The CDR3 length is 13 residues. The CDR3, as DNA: TGTGCTAGTGGACCACAGGGCGCCGGGGAGCTGTTTTTT. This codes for CASGPQGAGELFF.

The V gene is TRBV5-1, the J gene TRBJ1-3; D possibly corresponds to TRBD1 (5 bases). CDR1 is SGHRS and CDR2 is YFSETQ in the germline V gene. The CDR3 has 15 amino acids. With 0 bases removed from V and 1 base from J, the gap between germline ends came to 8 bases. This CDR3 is CASSLGHRSGNTIYF. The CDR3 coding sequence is TGCGCCAGCAGCTTGGGGCACAGGTCTGGAAACACCATATATTTT.

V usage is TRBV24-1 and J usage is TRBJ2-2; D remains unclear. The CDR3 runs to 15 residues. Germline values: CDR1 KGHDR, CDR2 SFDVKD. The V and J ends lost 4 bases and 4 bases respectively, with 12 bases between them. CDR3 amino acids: CATSDLPDFTGELFF. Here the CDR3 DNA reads TGTGCCACCAGTGACCTCCCGGATTTCACCGGGGAGCTGTTTTTT.

CDR3 in DNA: TGTGCCAGCAGCCAAGGGCAAACTTATAGCAATCAGCCCCAGCATTTT. Protein product: CASSQGQTYSNQPQHF. The V gene is TRBV3-1 (or the pseudogene TRBV3-2), the J gene TRBJ1-5; D not certain. Trimming removed 1 base from V and 0 bases from J, with 10 bases in between. The CDR3 totals 16 residues. Germline V CDR1 and CDR2: LGHDT, YNNKEL (reference sequence).

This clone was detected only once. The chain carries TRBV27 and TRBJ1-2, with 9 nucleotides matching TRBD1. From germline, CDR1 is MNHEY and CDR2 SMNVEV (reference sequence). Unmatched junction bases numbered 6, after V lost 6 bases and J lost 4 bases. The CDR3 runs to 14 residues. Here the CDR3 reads CASSWTGEGYGYTF. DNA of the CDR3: TGTGCCAGCAGCTGGACAGGGGAGGGCTATGGCTACACCTTC.

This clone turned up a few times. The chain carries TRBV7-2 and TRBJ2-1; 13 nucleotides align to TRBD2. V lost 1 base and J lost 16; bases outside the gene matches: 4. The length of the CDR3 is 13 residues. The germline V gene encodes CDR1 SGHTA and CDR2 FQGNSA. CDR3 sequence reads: CASSLGGTSGEFF. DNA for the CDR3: TGTGCCAGCAGCTTAGGTGGGACTAGCGGGGAATTCTTC.

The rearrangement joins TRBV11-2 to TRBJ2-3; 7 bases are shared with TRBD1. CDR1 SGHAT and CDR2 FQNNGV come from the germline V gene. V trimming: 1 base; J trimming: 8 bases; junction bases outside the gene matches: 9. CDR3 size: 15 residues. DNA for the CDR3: TGTGCCAGCAGCTTAGTTAGAGCCCCAGGGGGTACGCAGTATTTT. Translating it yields CASSLVRAPGGTQYF.

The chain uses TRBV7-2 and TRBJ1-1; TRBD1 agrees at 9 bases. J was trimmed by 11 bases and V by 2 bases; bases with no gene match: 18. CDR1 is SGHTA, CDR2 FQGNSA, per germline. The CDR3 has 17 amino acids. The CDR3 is CASSLQMSIPGTGQAFF. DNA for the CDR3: TGTGCCAGCAGCTTACAGATGTCAATTCCGGGGACAGGGCAGGCTTTCTTT.

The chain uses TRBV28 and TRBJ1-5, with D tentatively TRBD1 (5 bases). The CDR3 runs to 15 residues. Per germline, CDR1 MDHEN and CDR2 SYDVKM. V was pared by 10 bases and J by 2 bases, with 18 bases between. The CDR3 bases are TGTGCCACCCTTCTACAGGTTAGTCGCAATCAGCCCCAGCATTTT. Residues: CATLLQVSRNQPQHF.

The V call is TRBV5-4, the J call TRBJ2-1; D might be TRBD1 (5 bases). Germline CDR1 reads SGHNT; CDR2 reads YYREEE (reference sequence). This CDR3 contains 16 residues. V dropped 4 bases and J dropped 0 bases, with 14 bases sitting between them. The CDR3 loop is CASSASRASSYNEQFF. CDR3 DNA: TGTGCCAGCAGCGCCTCCAGGGCCAGCTCCTACAATGAGCAGTTCTTC.

CDR3 nucleotide sequence: TGTGCCAGCAGTGAAGCGCTTCCGGGGGGGAATCAGCCCCAGCATTTT. This encodes CASSEALPGGNQPQHF. The rearrangement joins TRBV2 to TRBJ1-5; tentatively, D is TRBD1 (5 bases). Between the trimmed V and J ends, which lost 0 bases and 4 bases, there was a span of 13 bases. Germline assignment: CDR1 SNHLY and CDR2 FYNNEI. This CDR3 contains 16 residues.

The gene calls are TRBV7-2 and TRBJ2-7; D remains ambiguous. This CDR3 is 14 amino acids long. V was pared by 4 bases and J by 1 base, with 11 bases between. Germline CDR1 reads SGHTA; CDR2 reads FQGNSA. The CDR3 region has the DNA TGTGCCAGCAGCTCTCAACACGGATCCTACGAGCAGTACTTC. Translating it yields CASSSQHGSYEQYF. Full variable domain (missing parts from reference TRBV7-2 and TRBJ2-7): GAGVSQSPSNKVTEKGKDVELRCDPISGHTALYWYRQSLGQGLEFLIYFQGNSAPDKSGLPSDRFSAERTGGSVSTLTIQRTQQEDSAVYLCASSSQHGSYEQYFGPGTRLTVT.

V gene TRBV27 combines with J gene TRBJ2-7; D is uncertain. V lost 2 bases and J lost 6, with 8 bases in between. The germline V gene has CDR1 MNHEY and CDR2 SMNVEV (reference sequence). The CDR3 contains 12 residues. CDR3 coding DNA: TGTGCCAGCAGTTTAGGGCGTTCCGAGCAGTACTTC. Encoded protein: CASSLGRSEQYF.

The chain's CDR3 is CASRETPTYTEAFF. The CDR3 region has the DNA TGCGCCAGTAGGGAAACCCCGACCTACACTGAAGCTTTCTTT. V and J are TRBV4-1 and TRBJ1-1; D is uncertain. The V and J ends lost 9 bases and 3 bases respectively, with 17 bases between them. CDR3 size: 14 residues. In germline, CDR1 is MGHRA, CDR2 YSYEKL.

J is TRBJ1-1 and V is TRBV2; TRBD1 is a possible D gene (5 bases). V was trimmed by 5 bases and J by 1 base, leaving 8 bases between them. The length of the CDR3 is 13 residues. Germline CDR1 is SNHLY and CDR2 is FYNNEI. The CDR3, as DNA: TGTGCCAGCAGTTCGGGGGGGAACACTGAAGCTTTCTTT. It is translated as CASSSGGNTEAFF. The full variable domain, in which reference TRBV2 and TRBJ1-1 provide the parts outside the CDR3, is EPEVTQTPSHQVTQMGQEVILRCVPISNHLYFYWYRQILGQKVEFLVSFYNNEISEKSEIFDDQFSVERPDGSNFTLKIRSTKLEDSAMYFCASSSGGNTEAFFGQGTRLTVV.

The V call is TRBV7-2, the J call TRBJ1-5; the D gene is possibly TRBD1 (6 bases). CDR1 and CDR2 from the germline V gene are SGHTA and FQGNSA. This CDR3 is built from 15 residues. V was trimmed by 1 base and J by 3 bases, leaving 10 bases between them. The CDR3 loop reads CASSLGQAFNQPQHF. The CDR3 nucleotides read TGTGCCAGCAGCTTAGGACAGGCTTTCAATCAGCCCCAGCATTTT.

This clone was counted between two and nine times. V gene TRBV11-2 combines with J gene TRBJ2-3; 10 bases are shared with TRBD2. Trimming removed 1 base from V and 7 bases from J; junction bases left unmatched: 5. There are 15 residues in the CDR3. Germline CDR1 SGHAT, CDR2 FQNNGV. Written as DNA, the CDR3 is TGTGCCAGCAGCTTAGGGCCTAGCGGGGGTTATACGCAGTATTTT. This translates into CASSLGPSGGYTQYF.

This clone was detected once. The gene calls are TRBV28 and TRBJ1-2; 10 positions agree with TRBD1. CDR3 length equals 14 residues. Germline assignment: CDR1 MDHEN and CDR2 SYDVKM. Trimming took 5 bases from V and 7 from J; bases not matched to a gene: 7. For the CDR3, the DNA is TGTGCCAGCAGTCCGCCGGGACAGGGGTCTGGCTACACCTTC. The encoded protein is CASSPPGQGSGYTF.

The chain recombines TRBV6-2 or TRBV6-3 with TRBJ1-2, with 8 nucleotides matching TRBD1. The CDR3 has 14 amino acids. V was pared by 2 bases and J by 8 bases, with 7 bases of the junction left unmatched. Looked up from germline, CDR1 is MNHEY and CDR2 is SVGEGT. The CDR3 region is CASSYLDRGGGYTF. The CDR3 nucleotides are TGTGCCAGCAGTTACCTCGACAGGGGAGGCGGCTACACCTTC.

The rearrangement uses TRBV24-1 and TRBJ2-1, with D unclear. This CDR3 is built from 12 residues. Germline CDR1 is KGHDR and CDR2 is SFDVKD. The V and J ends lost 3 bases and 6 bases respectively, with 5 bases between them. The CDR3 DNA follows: TGTGCCACCAGTGATCTTTTCAATGAGCAGTTCTTC. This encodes CATSDLFNEQFF.

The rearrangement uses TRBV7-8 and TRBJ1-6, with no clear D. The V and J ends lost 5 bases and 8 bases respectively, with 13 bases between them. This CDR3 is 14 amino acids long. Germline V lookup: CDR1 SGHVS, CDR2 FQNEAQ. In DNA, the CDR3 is TGTGCCAGCAGCCTAGGATTCTTGGATTCACCCCTCCACTTT. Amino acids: CASSLGFLDSPLHF.

The DNA for the CDR3 is TGTGCCAGCAGAACCCACAGGGTGAACACTGAAGCTTTCTTT. As protein: CASRTHRVNTEAFF. The chain carries TRBV28 and TRBJ1-1; D is possibly TRBD1 (6 bases). V was cut by 6 bases and J by 0 bases, with 11 bases left in between. Germline V gene lookup returns CDR1 MDHEN and CDR2 SYDVKM. The CDR3 spans 14 residues. Full variable domain (rest looked up from reference TRBV28 and TRBJ1-1): DVKVTQSSRYLVKRTGEKVFLECVQDMDHENMFWYRQDPGLGLRLIYFSYDVKMKEKGDIPEGYSVSREKKERFSLILESASTNQTSMYLCASRTHRVNTEAFFGQGTRLTVV.

The CDR3 here is CASSSRTDTQYF. In DNA form, the CDR3 reads TGTGCCAGCAGCTCCCGCACAGATACGCAGTATTTT. V and J are TRBV11-2 and TRBJ2-3; no definite D call. Germline V gives CDR1 SGHAT, CDR2 FQNNGV. With 4 bases removed from V and 1 base from J, the gap between germline ends came to 3 bases. The CDR3 runs to 12 residues.

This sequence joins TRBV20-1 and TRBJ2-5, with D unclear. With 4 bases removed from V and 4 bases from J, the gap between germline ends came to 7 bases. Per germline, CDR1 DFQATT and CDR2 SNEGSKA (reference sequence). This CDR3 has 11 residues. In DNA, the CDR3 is TGCAGTGCTATGGAAAGAGAGACCCAGTACTTC. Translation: CSAMERETQYF.

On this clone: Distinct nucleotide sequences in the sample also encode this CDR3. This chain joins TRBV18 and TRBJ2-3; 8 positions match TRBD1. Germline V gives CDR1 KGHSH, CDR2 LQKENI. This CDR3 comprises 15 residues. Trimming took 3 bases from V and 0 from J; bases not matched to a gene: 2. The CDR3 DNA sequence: TGTGCCAGCTCACCTCAGGGGGCCAGCACAGATACGCAGTATTTT. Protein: CASSPQGASTDTQYF.

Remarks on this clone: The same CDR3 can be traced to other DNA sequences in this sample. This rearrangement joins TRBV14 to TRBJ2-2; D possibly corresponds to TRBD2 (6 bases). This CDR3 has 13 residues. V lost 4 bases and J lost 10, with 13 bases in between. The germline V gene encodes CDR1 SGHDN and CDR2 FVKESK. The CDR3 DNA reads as TGTGCCAGCAGCCGACTAGGGTCCTTGGAGCTGTTTTTT. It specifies CASSRLGSLELFF.

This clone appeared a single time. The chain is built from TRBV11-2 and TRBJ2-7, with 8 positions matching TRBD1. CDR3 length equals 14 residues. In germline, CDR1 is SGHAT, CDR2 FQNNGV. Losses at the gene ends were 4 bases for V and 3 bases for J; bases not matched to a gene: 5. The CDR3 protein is CASSSETGGYEQYF. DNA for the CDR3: TGTGCCAGCAGCTCTGAAACAGGGGGCTACGAGCAGTACTTC.